Each of the 28 T cell receptor beta chains below was sequenced from the same sample in a study of cytomegalovirus exposure and HLA in healthy donors. PCR was performed using 60 Vbeta and 13 Jbeta primers. The table came from immunoSEQ multiplex PCR; TCRdb's copy has only in-frame clones and leaves some out. Its table lists just under 60,000 clones. The sequencing input was PBMCs. These receptors were obtained from a male donor in good health and CMV-seronegative.

CDR3 amino acids: CASSALAESAYEQYF. CDR3 DNA sequence: TGTGCCAGCAGCGCCCTAGCGGAGAGCGCCTACGAGCAGTACTTC. This sequence joins TRBV9 and TRBJ2-7; 7 nucleotides align to TRBD2. The J segment lost 2 bases and the V segment lost 3 bases, leaving 8 bases of the junction unmatched. The CDR3 has 15 residues. Germline V gives CDR1 SGDLS, CDR2 YYNGEE.

This rearrangement joins TRBV4-3 to TRBJ2-1; maybe TRBD2 (5 bases). Trimming shortened V by 1 base and J by 3 bases, and 16 bases separated the two germline ends. Germline V gene sequence: CDR1 LGHNA, CDR2 YSLEER. The CDR3 contains 17 residues. The CDR3 coding sequence is TGCGCCAGCAGCCAAGCCCCCCCGGGATCCCACTACAATGAGCAGTTCTTC. This sequence encodes CASSQAPPGSHYNEQFF.

The V call is TRBV6-1, the J call TRBJ2-5; 7 bases match TRBD2. The CDR3 extends over 14 amino acids. V shed 5 bases and J 0 bases; nucleotides not matched to a gene: 3. The germline CDR1 and CDR2 sequences are MNHNS and SASEGT. CDR3 sequence (DNA): TGTGCCAGCAGTACGGGGAGGGACCAAGAGACCCAGTACTTC. Translation gives CASSTGRDQETQYF.

The chain combines TRBV6-6 with TRBJ2-1, with D perhaps matching TRBD2 (6 bases). There are 14 residues in the CDR3. Germline V gene data show CDR1 as MNHNY and CDR2 as SVGAGI (reference sequence). Deletions cut 3 bases from V and 5 bases from J, with 11 bases between. CDR3 bases: TGTGCCAGCAGTTATGGGGGGAACGACAATGAGCAGTTCTTC. Translated, it gives CASSYGGNDNEQFF.

The chain recombines TRBV28 with TRBJ2-6; D gene uncertain. V was shortened by 4 bases and J by 0 bases, with 4 bases between the two germline ends. This CDR3 region has 14 residues. Germline CDR1 reads MDHEN; CDR2 reads SYDVKM. The CDR3 nucleotides are TGTGCCAGCAGTTCTAACTCTGGGGCCAACGTCCTGACTTTC. Its protein is CASSSNSGANVLTF.

The chain employs TRBV11-3 and TRBJ2-1; 11 bases agree with TRBD1. The CDR3 totals 16 residues. V gave up 5 bases and J gave up 4 bases; unmatched junction bases: 7. Germline values: CDR1 SGHNT, CDR2 YENEEA. The CDR3 reads CASSPQGQGAYNEQFF. The CDR3 DNA sequence: TGTGCCAGCAGCCCCCAAGGACAGGGGGCGTACAATGAGCAGTTCTTC.

This chain links TRBV19 with TRBJ2-3; 11 nucleotides align to TRBD1. The length of the CDR3 is 17 residues. After removal of 1 base from V and 0 bases from J, the junction contained 3 bases not matched to a gene. Germline V CDR1 and CDR2: LNHDA, SQIVND (reference sequence). CDR3 loop: CASSIGRDRGSTDTQYF. The CDR3 DNA is TGTGCCAGTAGTATAGGCCGGGACAGGGGGAGCACAGATACGCAGTATTTT.

The CDR3 region is CASSGGTGTHF. The CDR3 DNA sequence: TGTGCCAGCAGTGGGGGGACAGGGACACATTTT. The chain carries TRBV6-1 and TRBJ1-5; 9 bases fit TRBD1. The length of the CDR3 is 11 residues. CDR1 and CDR2 from the germline V gene are MNHNS and SASEGT. V shed 4 bases, J shed 16 bases, and the junction held 5 bases outside the gene matches.

V usage is TRBV4-1 and J usage is TRBJ2-1, with a weak D call TRBD2 (5 bases). This CDR3 comprises 17 residues. Trimming took off 0 bases at V and 2 bases at J, with 14 bases between the two ends. Germline loops: CDR1 MGHRA, CDR2 YSYEKL. The CDR3 protein is CASSQDGETRTYNEQFF. CDR3 DNA sequence: TGCGCCAGCAGCCAAGATGGGGAGACACGGACCTACAATGAGCAGTTCTTC.

The V gene is TRBV9, the J gene TRBJ1-1; 9 nucleotides line up with TRBD1. The germline gives CDR1 SGDLS, CDR2 YYNGEE. The CDR3 is 17 residues long. The junction had 9 bases not matched to a gene; V was cut back by 0 bases and J by 3 bases. CDR3 protein: CASSVVPGQGEDTEAFF. DNA for the CDR3: TGTGCCAGCAGCGTAGTCCCGGGACAGGGAGAAGACACTGAAGCTTTCTTT. Based on the CDR3 plus reference TRBV9 and TRBJ1-1, the full variable domain is DSGVTQTPKHLITATGQRVTLRCSPRSGDLSVYWYQQSLDQGLQFLIQYYNGEERAKGNILERFSAQQFPDLHSELNLSSLELGDSALYFCASSVVPGQGEDTEAFFGQGTRLTVV.

The gene calls are TRBV29-1 and TRBJ1-2, with TRBD1 matching over 9 bases. V dropped 7 bases and J dropped 9; count of bases not matched to a gene: 12. Per the germline V gene, CDR1 is SQVTM and CDR2 is ANQGSEA. The CDR3 has 13 amino acids. Here the CDR3 reads CSAGDSGTGSYTF. The CDR3 nucleotides are TGCAGCGCTGGGGACTCCGGGACAGGGAGCTACACCTTC.

The V gene is TRBV7-9, the J gene TRBJ2-5; D call uncertain. Germline V gene lookup returns CDR1 SEHNR and CDR2 FQNEAQ (reference sequence). Trimming removed 2 bases at V and 5 bases at J, with 12 bases between. The CDR3 totals 14 residues. The CDR3 region is CASSLMGTGETQYF. The CDR3 DNA is TGTGCCAGCAGCTTAATGGGCACTGGGGAGACCCAGTACTTC.

This rearrangement joins TRBV28 to TRBJ1-2; 7 bases are shared with TRBD1. After removal of 2 bases from V and 5 bases from J, the junction contained 11 bases not matched to a gene. The CDR3 spans 16 residues. Germline V gene data show CDR1 as MDHEN and CDR2 as SYDVKM. The CDR3 spells CASSLPDRELVYGYTF. The CDR3 DNA sequence: TGTGCCAGCAGTTTACCCGACAGGGAATTAGTTTATGGCTACACCTTC.

The V gene is TRBV28, the J gene TRBJ2-7; 9 bases fit TRBD1. Looked up from germline, CDR1 is MDHEN and CDR2 is SYDVKM. V trimming: 3 bases; J trimming: 12 bases; junction bases outside the gene matches: 6. This CDR3 is built from 12 residues. In DNA form, the CDR3 reads TGTGCCAGCAGTTTCATCGAGGGACAGGGGTACTTC. This codes for CASSFIEGQGYF.

V is TRBV21-1 and J is TRBJ1-1; TRBD1, the table's D call, was not compared with the DNA. TRBV21-1 is termed a pseudogene. The CDR3 sequence is 14 residues long. CDR3 in DNA: TGTGCCAGCACCCTGGGTGGGGGCATGACTGAAGCTTTCTTT. Translating it yields CASTLGGGMTEAFF.

This rearrangement joins TRBV29-1 to TRBJ2-3; D call uncertain. Germline V CDR1 and CDR2: SQVTM, ANQGSEA. CDR3 length: 13 amino acids. V was trimmed by 4 bases and J by 2 bases, leaving 10 bases between them. CDR3 DNA: TGCAGCGTTGCGGCAGGATCCACAGATACGCAGTATTTT. This sequence encodes CSVAAGSTDTQYF.

V is TRBV5-1 and J is TRBJ2-5; 9 nucleotides agree with TRBD1. The CDR3 loop spans 17 amino acids. The germline gives CDR1 SGHRS, CDR2 YFSETQ. The ends lost 3 bases at V and 5 bases at J; junction bases unmatched: 14. The CDR3 coding sequence is TGCGCCAGCAGCTCAACCGGGACAGGGAGGTTCGGGGAGACCCAGTACTTC. This encodes CASSSTGTGRFGETQYF.

The CDR3 bases are TGCGCCAGCAGCCAAGATAAGAGAGATACGCAGTATTTT. This codes for CASSQDKRDTQYF. The rearrangement joins TRBV4-3 to TRBJ2-3; no firm D call. Germline assignment: CDR1 LGHNA and CDR2 YSLEER. V gave up 0 bases and J gave up 5 bases, with 6 bases separating them. The CDR3 runs to 13 residues.

The V gene is TRBV7-2, the J gene TRBJ2-5; D might be TRBD1 (6 bases). This CDR3 spans 13 amino acids. Trimming stripped 3 bases from V and 2 bases from J, with 7 bases between. Germline V lookup: CDR1 SGHTA, CDR2 FQGNSA. In DNA form, the CDR3 reads TGTGCCAGCAGCTTCGACAGGCAAGAGACCCAGTACTTC. Residues: CASSFDRQETQYF.

This chain connects TRBV28 to TRBJ1-6, with D maybe TRBD1 (5 bases). The CDR3 loop spans 14 amino acids. Germline loops: CDR1 MDHEN, CDR2 SYDVKM. V was clipped by 8 bases and J by 5 bases, with 13 bases between them. The DNA for the CDR3 is TGTGCCAGCTACGAGGGACTGAATAATTCACCCCTCCACTTT. As protein: CASYEGLNNSPLHF.

This rearrangement joins TRBV28 to TRBJ1-2, with D possibly TRBD1 on 5 matching bases. Trimming shortened V by 7 bases and J by 4 bases, and 7 bases separated the two germline ends. Germline assignment: CDR1 MDHEN and CDR2 SYDVKM. The CDR3 consists of 11 residues. The CDR3: CASMGGYGYTF. The CDR3 DNA follows: TGTGCCAGCATGGGGGGCTATGGCTACACCTTC.

The chain links TRBV9 to TRBJ1-1; perhaps TRBD1 as D (6 bases). The germline gives CDR1 SGDLS, CDR2 YYNGEE. The V and J ends lost 4 bases and 2 bases respectively, with 9 bases between them. CDR3 length: 13 amino acids. The CDR3 sequence is CASSLQGNTEAFF. The CDR3 bases are TGTGCCAGCAGCTTACAGGGTAACACTGAAGCTTTCTTT.

The chain's CDR3 is CASSYFGSTGELFF. CDR3 in DNA: TGTGCCAGCAGTTACTTTGGGAGCACCGGGGAGCTGTTTTTT. J is TRBJ2-2 and V is TRBV6-5, with D tentatively TRBD2 (5 bases). Germline CDR1 and CDR2: MNHEY and SVGAGI. Trimming shortened V by 1 base and J by 4 bases, and 7 bases separated the two germline ends. The CDR3 runs 14 residues.

Note on this clone: The junction shows a germline mismatch at one end, possibly a read error. In nucleotides, the CDR3 is TGCGCCAGCAGCCTACGGGGGATCCAGCACCAGCATTTT. This sequence encodes CASSLRGIQHQHF. This chain joins TRBV4-1 and TRBJ1-5; tentative D call: TRBD1 (5 bases). The CDR3 runs 13 residues. Germline V lookup: CDR1 MGHRA, CDR2 YSYEKL.

V is TRBV7-2 and J is TRBJ1-1; maybe TRBD1 (6 bases). The CDR3 contains 13 residues. Germline CDR1 and CDR2: SGHTA and FQGNSA. The V end was cut by 2 bases, the J end by 10 bases, with 14 bases between. Written as DNA, the CDR3 is TGTGCCAGCAGCTTACAGGGGCAGCGAGGAGCTTTCTTT. Protein: CASSLQGQRGAFF.

J is TRBJ1-3 and V is TRBV6-5; D gene uncertain. The ends were cut back, 5 bases at V and 2 bases at J, with 10 bases in the middle. CDR3 length equals 14 residues. Germline values: CDR1 MNHEY, CDR2 SVGAGI. CDR3 bases: TGTGCCAGCAGTACCCCCGGGGCTGGAAACACCATATATTTT. Translating it yields CASSTPGAGNTIYF.

V usage is TRBV5-4 and J usage is TRBJ1-1; TRBD1 matches 9 bases. The CDR3 extends over 15 amino acids. V lost 3 bases, J lost 8 bases, and 11 bases stayed unmatched. The germline CDR1 and CDR2 sequences are SGHNT and YYREEE (reference sequence). The DNA for the CDR3 is TGTGCCAGCAGCTCCCGGGACAGGGCCCTTGGGGAAGCTTTCTTT. The encoded protein is CASSSRDRALGEAFF.

Notes on this clone: The junction departs from germline at one end; a sequencing error may be responsible. The V and J genes are TRBV5-1 and TRBJ2-5; TRBD2 matches at 7 bases. This CDR3 region has 15 residues. Germline V gene lookup returns CDR1 SGHRS and CDR2 YFSETQ. The CDR3 loop reads CASSLDGQRGEAQYF. CDR3 DNA sequence: TGCGCCAGCAGCTTGGACGGCCAGCGGGGAGAGGCCCAGTACTTC.